This TCR beta chain was captured in a study of blood T cell repertoires in COVID-19. Some clones are missing from TCRdb's copy, which holds only in-frame ones; the method was immunoSEQ multiplex PCR. Of approximately 330,000 clones listed, 87% are singletons. The V gene's germline CDR1 is SNHLY and CDR2 FYNNEI. The ends were cut back, 6 bases at V and 7 bases at J, with 12 bases in the middle. The CDR3 is 13 amino acids. The chain is built from TRBV2 and TRBJ1-4, with no clear D. The source of this sequence is a man in his thirties or forties with COVID-19, enrolled during active disease. Sequenced sample: peripheral blood. The CDR3, as DNA: TGTGCCAGCAGGGTGGTCGGGGTTGAAAAACTGTTTTTT. Translating it yields CASRVVGVEKLFF.